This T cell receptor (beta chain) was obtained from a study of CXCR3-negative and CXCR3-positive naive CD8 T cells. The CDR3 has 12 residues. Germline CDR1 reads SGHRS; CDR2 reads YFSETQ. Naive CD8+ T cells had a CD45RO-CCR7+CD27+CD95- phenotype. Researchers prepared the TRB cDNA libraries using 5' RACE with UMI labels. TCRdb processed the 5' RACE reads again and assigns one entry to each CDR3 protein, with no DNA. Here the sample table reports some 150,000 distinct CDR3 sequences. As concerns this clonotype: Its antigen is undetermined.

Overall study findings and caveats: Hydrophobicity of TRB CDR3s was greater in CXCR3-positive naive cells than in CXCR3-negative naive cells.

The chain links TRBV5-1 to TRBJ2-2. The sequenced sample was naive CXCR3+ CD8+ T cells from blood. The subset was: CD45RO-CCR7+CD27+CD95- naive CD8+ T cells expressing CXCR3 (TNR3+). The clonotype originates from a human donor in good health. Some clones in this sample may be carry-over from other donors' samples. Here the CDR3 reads CASNSGAGELFF.